Listed below are T cell receptor beta chains from one sample, sequenced in a study of identical twins. A single record per CDR3 protein comes from TCRdb applying MiXCR to the 5' RACE reads. Among roughly 710,000 distinct CDR3 sequences listed, around 5.7% were seen once. The sequencing sample was made of naive T cells sorted from blood. Source of these receptors: a man between 18 and 35 years old in good health. CDR3s include the opening cysteine and the closing phenylalanine or tryptophan. The order of the fields is D gene, CDR3 length, clone size, V gene, J gene, CDR3 protein, CDR3 DNA. D genes are given only for firm matches. Not all rows give a size; the values are once, few, many and, for expanded clones, a class.

d_gene: TRBD1
len: 14
abundance: few
v_gene: TRBV28
j_gene: TRBJ2-3
CDR3aa: CASSLVLRGPGQYF
CDR3nt: TGTGCCAGCAGTTTGGTACTCAGGGGGCCGGGGCAGTATTTT

d_gene: -
len: 16
abundance: many
v_gene: TRBV7-8
j_gene: TRBJ1-5
CDR3aa: CASSLTGSRPNQPQHF
CDR3nt: TGTGCCAGCAGCCTAACAGGGAGCCGCCCCAATCAGCCCCAGCATTTT

d_gene: -
len: 15
abundance: -
v_gene: TRBV5-6
j_gene: TRBJ2-6
CDR3aa: CASSRRHSGANVLTF
CDR3nt: TGTGCCAGCAGCCGTCGCCACTCTGGGGCCAACGTCCTGACTTTC

d_gene: TRBD2
len: 16
abundance: few
v_gene: TRBV4-2
j_gene: TRBJ2-2
CDR3aa: CASSQDSGRNTGELFF
CDR3nt: TGTGCCAGCAGCCAAGATAGCGGGCGGAACACCGGGGAGCTGTTTTTT

d_gene: TRBD1
len: 13
abundance: few
v_gene: TRBV6-1
j_gene: TRBJ2-1
CDR3aa: CASRGGAVYEQFF
CDR3nt: TGTGCCAGCAGAGGGGGCGCGGTCTATGAGCAGTTCTTC

d_gene: TRBD1
len: 13
abundance: many
v_gene: TRBV10-3
j_gene: TRBJ2-2
CDR3aa: CAIRATGTGELFF
CDR3nt: TGTGCCATCAGAGCGACAGGGACCGGGGAGCTGTTTTTT

d_gene: -
len: 15
abundance: many
v_gene: TRBV5-1
j_gene: TRBJ1-1
CDR3aa: CASSPEDRTNTEAFF
CDR3nt: TGCGCCAGCAGCCCGGAGGACCGCACGAACACTGAAGCTTTCTTT

d_gene: -
len: 13
abundance: -
v_gene: TRBV29-1
j_gene: TRBJ1-2
CDR3aa: CSVEAPAIVGYTF
CDR3nt: TGCAGCGTTGAAGCCCCGGCGATTGTTGGCTACACCTTC

d_gene: TRBD1
len: 16
abundance: many
v_gene: TRBV20-1
j_gene: TRBJ1-6
CDR3aa: CSARTGTGFYNSPLHF
CDR3nt: TGCAGTGCTAGGACCGGGACAGGGTTCTATAATTCACCCCTCCACTTT

d_gene: TRBD2
len: 14
abundance: many
v_gene: TRBV27
j_gene: TRBJ2-7
CDR3aa: CASSPSGTAYEQYF
CDR3nt: TGTGCCAGCAGCCCTAGCGGGACCGCCTACGAGCAGTACTTC

d_gene: TRBD2
len: 13
abundance: many
v_gene: TRBV28
j_gene: TRBJ2-1
CDR3aa: CASSLGSGLNPFF
CDR3nt: TGTGCCAGCAGTCTCGGATCGGGACTAAACCCGTTCTTC

d_gene: TRBD1
len: 13
abundance: -
v_gene: TRBV6-1
j_gene: TRBJ2-2
CDR3aa: CASTRGLTGELFF
CDR3nt: TGTGCCAGCACCAGGGGGCTTACCGGGGAGCTGTTTTTT

d_gene: -
len: 11
abundance: many
v_gene: TRBV20-1
j_gene: TRBJ2-2
CDR3aa: CSARGVGELFF
CDR3nt: TGCAGTGCTAGAGGAGTTGGGGAGCTGTTTTTT

d_gene: -
len: 14
abundance: -
v_gene: TRBV4-3
j_gene: TRBJ1-2
CDR3aa: CASSQEAGYYGYTF
CDR3nt: TGCGCCAGCAGCCAAGAGGCAGGCTACTATGGCTACACCTTC

d_gene: -
len: 13
abundance: few
v_gene: TRBV30
j_gene: TRBJ2-1
CDR3aa: CAWIAGLGNEQFF
CDR3nt: TGTGCCTGGATTGCGGGATTAGGCAATGAGCAGTTCTTC

d_gene: -
len: 15
abundance: -
v_gene: TRBV28
j_gene: TRBJ2-4
CDR3aa: CASRRTGSAKNIQYF
CDR3nt: TGTGCCAGCAGGAGAACAGGGTCAGCCAAAAACATTCAGTACTTC

d_gene: TRBD2
len: 17
abundance: -
v_gene: TRBV9
j_gene: TRBJ2-1
CDR3aa: CASSAHLAGEAYDEQFF
CDR3nt: TGTGCCAGCAGCGCTCACCTAGCGGGAGAGGCGTATGATGAGCAGTTCTTC

d_gene: -
len: 13
abundance: few
v_gene: TRBV20-1
j_gene: TRBJ1-4
CDR3aa: CSAQTATNEKLFF
CDR3nt: TGCAGTGCTCAGACAGCAACTAATGAAAAACTGTTTTTT

d_gene: -
len: 13
abundance: few
v_gene: TRBV12-3/TRBV12-4
j_gene: TRBJ2-3
CDR3aa: CASSFPPQDTQYF
CDR3nt: TGTGCCAGCAGTTTTCCCCCGCAGGATACGCAGTATTTT

d_gene: -
len: 19
abundance: few
v_gene: TRBV11-1
j_gene: TRBJ2-1
CDR3aa: CASSSSEAGRGVTYNEQFF
CDR3nt: TGTGCCAGCAGCTCCTCGGAGGCCGGTAGGGGGGTCACCTACAATGAGCAGTTCTTC

d_gene: -
len: 18
abundance: many
v_gene: TRBV4-2
j_gene: TRBJ1-2
CDR3aa: CASSHLLIGDPANYGYTF
CDR3nt: TGTGCCAGCAGCCACCTTTTGATCGGGGATCCAGCTAACTATGGCTACACCTTC

d_gene: TRBD1
len: 14
abundance: many
v_gene: TRBV27
j_gene: TRBJ1-2
CDR3aa: CASSPTGRDYGYTF
CDR3nt: TGTGCCAGCAGTCCGACAGGGCGTGACTATGGCTACACCTTC

d_gene: -
len: 14
abundance: many
v_gene: TRBV15
j_gene: TRBJ2-1
CDR3aa: CATSRDPLSGEQFF
CDR3nt: TGTGCCACCAGCAGAGATCCTCTGAGCGGTGAGCAGTTCTTC

d_gene: -
len: 14
abundance: many
v_gene: TRBV7-9
j_gene: TRBJ2-2
CDR3aa: CASSLAPGEGELFF
CDR3nt: TGTGCCAGCAGCTTAGCGCCTGGCGAGGGGGAGCTGTTTTTT

d_gene: -
len: 12
abundance: many
v_gene: TRBV12-3/TRBV12-4
j_gene: TRBJ2-5
CDR3aa: CASSLSGQTQYF
CDR3nt: TGTGCCAGCAGTTTATCCGGACAGACCCAGTACTTC

d_gene: -
len: 15
abundance: few
v_gene: TRBV5-4
j_gene: TRBJ2-1
CDR3aa: CASSSKRDSYNEQFF
CDR3nt: TGTGCCAGCAGCTCCAAACGGGACTCCTACAATGAGCAGTTCTTC

d_gene: TRBD1
len: 14
abundance: many
v_gene: TRBV12-3/TRBV12-4
j_gene: TRBJ1-4
CDR3aa: CASGPDRGNEKLFF
CDR3nt: TGTGCCAGCGGACCGGACAGGGGCAATGAAAAACTGTTTTTT

d_gene: TRBD1
len: 14
abundance: many
v_gene: TRBV29-1
j_gene: TRBJ2-7
CDR3aa: CSVLGQSSSYEQYF
CDR3nt: TGCAGCGTTCTGGGACAGAGTAGCTCCTACGAGCAGTACTTC

d_gene: TRBD1
len: 13
abundance: -
v_gene: TRBV20-1
j_gene: TRBJ2-7
CDR3aa: CSARAWDSYEQYF
CDR3nt: TGCAGTGCTAGAGCCTGGGACAGCTACGAGCAGTACTTC

d_gene: -
len: 13
abundance: many
v_gene: TRBV9
j_gene: TRBJ2-3
CDR3aa: CASSVGASDTQYF
CDR3nt: TGTGCCAGCAGCGTAGGAGCCTCAGATACGCAGTATTTT

d_gene: TRBD2
len: 16
abundance: -
v_gene: TRBV4-3
j_gene: TRBJ2-1
CDR3aa: CASSRKLAPHYNEQFF
CDR3nt: TGCGCCAGCAGCCGAAAACTAGCGCCCCATTACAATGAGCAGTTCTTC

d_gene: TRBD1
len: 16
abundance: many
v_gene: TRBV6-2/TRBV6-3
j_gene: TRBJ2-2
CDR3aa: CASSYPQGASTGELFF
CDR3nt: TGTGCCAGCAGTTACCCCCAGGGGGCGAGCACCGGGGAGCTGTTTTTT

d_gene: TRBD2
len: 15
abundance: few
v_gene: TRBV7-2
j_gene: TRBJ2-1
CDR3aa: CASSSGTSNYNEQFF
CDR3nt: TGTGCCAGCAGCTCAGGGACTAGTAACTACAATGAGCAGTTCTTC

d_gene: -
len: 14
abundance: many
v_gene: TRBV2
j_gene: TRBJ2-2
CDR3aa: CASSGGQGHGELFF
CDR3nt: TGTGCCAGCAGTGGGGGGCAGGGGCACGGGGAGCTGTTTTTT

d_gene: TRBD1
len: 14
abundance: few
v_gene: TRBV7-9
j_gene: TRBJ2-1
CDR3aa: CASTRTGDYNEQFF
CDR3nt: TGTGCCAGCACCAGGACAGGGGACTACAATGAGCAGTTCTTC

d_gene: TRBD2
len: 16
abundance: few
v_gene: TRBV29-1
j_gene: TRBJ2-7
CDR3aa: CSVVGFGLREGYEQYF
CDR3nt: TGCAGCGTGGTGGGTTTTGGTTTGCGGGAGGGGTACGAGCAGTACTTC

d_gene: TRBD1
len: 15
abundance: many
v_gene: TRBV29-1
j_gene: TRBJ2-7
CDR3aa: CSVVLGRDRGHEQYF
CDR3nt: TGCAGCGTTGTTCTGGGCCGGGACAGGGGGCATGAGCAGTACTTC

d_gene: -
len: 13
abundance: many
v_gene: TRBV29-1
j_gene: TRBJ2-5
CDR3aa: CSVERLGEETQYF
CDR3nt: TGCAGCGTTGAAAGGCTCGGTGAAGAGACCCAGTACTTC

d_gene: -
len: 13
abundance: -
v_gene: TRBV5-1
j_gene: TRBJ2-1
CDR3aa: CASSSDYGDEQFF
CDR3nt: TGCGCCAGCAGCTCTGACTATGGGGATGAGCAGTTCTTC

d_gene: -
len: 12
abundance: many
v_gene: TRBV12-3/TRBV12-4
j_gene: TRBJ2-4
CDR3aa: CASSSTGLIVYF
CDR3nt: TGTGCCAGCAGTTCGACAGGATTGATAGTGTACTTC

d_gene: TRBD1
len: 13
abundance: many
v_gene: TRBV29-1
j_gene: TRBJ1-1
CDR3aa: CSVVRQGDTEAFF
CDR3nt: TGCAGCGTCGTAAGACAGGGGGACACTGAAGCTTTCTTT

d_gene: -
len: 16
abundance: -
v_gene: TRBV5-1
j_gene: TRBJ2-7
CDR3aa: CASSPGASRGSYEQYF
CDR3nt: TGCGCCAGCAGCCCTGGAGCGTCCAGGGGTTCCTACGAGCAGTACTTC

d_gene: TRBD1
len: 16
abundance: few
v_gene: TRBV7-2
j_gene: TRBJ2-7
CDR3aa: CASSLESTGSSYEQYF
CDR3nt: TGTGCCAGCAGCTTAGAGTCGACAGGGAGCTCCTACGAGCAGTACTTC

d_gene: TRBD2
len: 15
abundance: -
v_gene: TRBV2
j_gene: TRBJ2-3
CDR3aa: CASIGLAVVSDTQYF
CDR3nt: TGTGCCAGCATCGGGCTAGCGGTCGTGTCAGATACGCAGTATTTT

d_gene: -
len: 16
abundance: many
v_gene: TRBV20-1
j_gene: TRBJ2-1
CDR3aa: CSARGVGQTPYNEQFF
CDR3nt: TGCAGTGCTAGAGGGGTGGGGCAAACCCCCTACAATGAGCAGTTCTTC

d_gene: -
len: 14
abundance: -
v_gene: TRBV20-1
j_gene: TRBJ2-7
CDR3aa: CSALGARGSYEHYF
CDR3nt: TGCAGTGCTCTGGGGGCGAGAGGGTCCTACGAGCACTACTTC

d_gene: -
len: 17
abundance: many
v_gene: TRBV4-2
j_gene: TRBJ1-3
CDR3aa: CASSQDASGTVGNTIYF
CDR3nt: TGTGCCAGCAGCCAAGATGCGTCAGGGACGGTTGGAAACACCATATATTTT

d_gene: -
len: 16
abundance: many
v_gene: TRBV5-6
j_gene: TRBJ1-1
CDR3aa: CASSLPGNGGDTEAFF
CDR3nt: TGTGCCAGCAGCTTGCCGGGGAATGGAGGAGACACTGAAGCTTTCTTT

d_gene: -
len: 16
abundance: many
v_gene: TRBV4-2
j_gene: TRBJ2-4
CDR3aa: CASSQDPSGAKNIQYF
CDR3nt: TGTGCCAGCAGCCAAGATCCCTCAGGAGCCAAAAACATTCAGTACTTC

d_gene: -
len: 14
abundance: many
v_gene: TRBV6-5
j_gene: TRBJ1-1
CDR3aa: CASSNHQKNTEAFF
CDR3nt: TGTGCCAGCAGTAACCACCAGAAGAACACTGAAGCTTTCTTT

d_gene: -
len: 16
abundance: many
v_gene: TRBV5-1
j_gene: TRBJ2-3
CDR3aa: CASSYAGTTGTDTQYF
CDR3nt: TGCGCCAGCAGCTATGCAGGGACCACTGGCACAGATACGCAGTATTTT

d_gene: -
len: 12
abundance: many
v_gene: TRBV2
j_gene: TRBJ2-7
CDR3aa: CASALQGGEQYF
CDR3nt: TGTGCCAGCGCCCTTCAGGGCGGCGAGCAGTACTTC